Shown below are 9 T cell receptor beta chains from a single sample sequenced in a study of early T cells in non-severe SARS-CoV-2 infection. TCRdb re-called the 5' RACE reads with MiXCR, one entry per CDR3 protein. This sample yields 30,000 or so distinct CDR3 sequences, of which around 5.2% are seen a single time; approximately 3.5% belongs to the top ten. Input material: whole blood. The source is an adult who was a healthcare worker with PCR-confirmed SARS-CoV-2 infection or an uninfected control (not recorded which).

The rearrangement joins TRBV5-6 to TRBJ2-1; no reliable D call. Trimming took 5 bases from V and 5 from J, leaving 5 bases between them. In germline, CDR1 is SGHDT, CDR2 YYEEEE. CDR3 length equals 11 residues. The CDR3 region has the DNA TGTGCCAGCAGACTAAACAATGAGCAGTTCTTC. It encodes CASRLNNEQFF.

The table lists this clonotype with many counts. This chain links TRBV12-3 or TRBV12-4 with TRBJ2-3; a weak D match, TRBD2 (6 bases). This CDR3 contains 15 residues. Trimming stripped 6 bases from V and 4 bases from J, with 17 bases between. Written as DNA, the CDR3 is TGTGCCAGCAGCCCGGGACTTCCCGCCCCAGATACGCAGTATTTT. This sequence encodes CASSPGLPAPDTQYF.

This clonotype was counted between two and nine times. The V gene is TRBV5-1, the J gene TRBJ1-2; the match to TRBD1 covers 8 bases. This CDR3 is built from 14 residues. Germline V gives CDR1 SGHRS, CDR2 YFSETQ. J lost 2 bases, V lost 0 bases, and 0 bases had no gene match. The CDR3 sequence is CASSLGTGNYGYTF. CDR3 nucleotide sequence: TGCGCCAGCAGCTTGGGGACAGGGAACTATGGCTACACCTTC. Combining the CDR3 with reference TRBV5-1 and TRBJ1-2 gives the whole variable domain KAGVTQTPRYLIKTRGQQVTLSCSPISGHRSVSWYQQTPGQGLQFLFEYFSETQRNKGNFPGRFSGRQFSNSRSEMNVSTLELGDSALYLCASSLGTGNYGYTFGSGTRLTVV.

This clonotype was detected a few times. The genes are TRBV7-9 and TRBJ2-2; either TRBD1 or TRBD2 may fit D (5 bases each). The germline V gene encodes CDR1 SEHNR and CDR2 FQNEAQ (reference sequence). The CDR3 consists of 15 residues. With 0 bases removed from V and 2 bases from J, the gap between germline ends came to 7 bases. The CDR3 sequence: CASSLAGRNTGELFF. CDR3 nucleotide sequence: TGTGCCAGCAGCTTAGCGGGACGAAACACCGGGGAGCTGTTTTTT.

This clonotype came up a few times. CDR3 sequence (DNA): TGTGCCAGCAGCTTAGTAGGGACTAGCGGGATCGAGCAGTACTTC. It codes for CASSLVGTSGIEQYF. This chain uses TRBV7-9 with TRBJ2-7; 13 nucleotides align to TRBD2. Per the germline V gene, CDR1 is SEHNR and CDR2 is FQNEAQ (reference sequence). The length of the CDR3 is 15 residues. Trimming took 1 base from V and 6 from J; bases not matched to a gene: 3.

This clonotype was counted many times. This chain joins TRBV6-2 or TRBV6-3 and TRBJ1-1; tentative D call: TRBD1 (6 bases). The V end lost 6 bases, the J end lost 8 bases, and 19 bases lay between the germline ends. The CDR3 covers 14 residues. Germline values: CDR1 MNHEY, CDR2 SVGEGT. This chain's CDR3 is CASSYPELDREAFF. CDR3 DNA sequence: TGTGCCAGCAGCTACCCTGAACTCGACAGGGAAGCTTTCTTT.

The V gene is TRBV2, the J gene TRBJ1-2, with D tentatively TRBD1 (6 bases). The V end was cut by 3 bases, the J end by 6 bases, with 14 bases between. This CDR3 has 14 amino acids. Germline CDR1 is SNHLY and CDR2 is FYNNEI. The chain's CDR3 is CASSETGAQNGYTF. The CDR3 nucleotides are TGTGCCAGCAGTGAGACGGGGGCGCAGAATGGCTACACCTTC.

This clonotype turned up a few times. V is TRBV18 and J is TRBJ2-5; 7 bases map to TRBD2. V shed 6 bases, J shed 1 base, and the junction held 5 bases outside the gene matches. CDR3 length: 14 residues. The germline V gene encodes CDR1 KGHSH and CDR2 LQKENI. CDR3 in DNA: TGTGCCAGCTCGTCGGGACTATTCCAAGAGACCCAGTACTTC. It yields the protein CASSSGLFQETQYF.

The chain couples TRBV4-3 to TRBJ2-3; no firm D call. The germline V gene encodes CDR1 LGHNA and CDR2 YSLEER. Trimming removed 0 bases at V and 0 bases at J, with 4 bases between. The CDR3 consists of 14 residues. The CDR3 nucleotides are TGCGCCAGCAGCCAAGAGAGGAGCACAGATACGCAGTATTTT. Protein sequence: CASSQERSTDTQYF.